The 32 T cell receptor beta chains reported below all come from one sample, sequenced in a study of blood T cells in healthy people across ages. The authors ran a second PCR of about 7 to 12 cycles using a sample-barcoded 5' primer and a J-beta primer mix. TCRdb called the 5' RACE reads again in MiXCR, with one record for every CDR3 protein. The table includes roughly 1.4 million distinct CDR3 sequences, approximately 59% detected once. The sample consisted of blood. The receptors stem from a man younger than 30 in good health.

CDR3 in DNA: TGTGCCAGCATTTTTCAAAGGACAGGGATTTCCAATGAGCAGTTCTTC. This codes for CASIFQRTGISNEQFF. The V and J genes are TRBV27 and TRBJ2-1; TRBD1 agrees at 8 bases. V dropped 7 bases and J dropped 6; count of bases not matched to a gene: 14. The germline CDR1 and CDR2 sequences are MNHEY and SMNVEV (reference sequence). This CDR3 comprises 16 residues.

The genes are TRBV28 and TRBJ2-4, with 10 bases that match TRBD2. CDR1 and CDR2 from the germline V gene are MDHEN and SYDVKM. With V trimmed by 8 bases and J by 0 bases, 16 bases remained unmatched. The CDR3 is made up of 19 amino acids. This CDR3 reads CASPPSLAGENLAKNIQYF. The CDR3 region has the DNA TGTGCCAGCCCCCCTAGCCTAGCGGGGGAGAACCTAGCCAAAAACATTCAGTACTTC.

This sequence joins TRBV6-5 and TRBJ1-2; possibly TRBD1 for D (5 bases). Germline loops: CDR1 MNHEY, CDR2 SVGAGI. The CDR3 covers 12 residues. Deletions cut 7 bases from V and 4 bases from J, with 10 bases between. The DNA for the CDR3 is TGTGCCAGCAAGGAGGGGCCCTATGGCTACACCTTC. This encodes CASKEGPYGYTF.

The CDR3 nucleotides are TGTGCCAGCAGTTACTCGCAATCCCGCCGGGGGAATGAAAAACTGTTTTTT. Protein product: CASSYSQSRRGNEKLFF. The chain links TRBV6-5 to TRBJ1-4, with D perhaps TRBD1 (5 bases). The V gene lost 0 bases and the J gene lost 5 bases, with 16 bases spanning the gap. CDR3 length: 17 residues. Looked up from germline, CDR1 is MNHEY and CDR2 is SVGAGI.

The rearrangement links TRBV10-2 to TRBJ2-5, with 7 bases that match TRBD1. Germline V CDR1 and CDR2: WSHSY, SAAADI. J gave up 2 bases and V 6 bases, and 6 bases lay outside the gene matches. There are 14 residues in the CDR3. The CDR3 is CASSNLRGQETQYF. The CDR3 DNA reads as TGCGCCAGCAGCAACCTCAGGGGGCAAGAGACCCAGTACTTC.

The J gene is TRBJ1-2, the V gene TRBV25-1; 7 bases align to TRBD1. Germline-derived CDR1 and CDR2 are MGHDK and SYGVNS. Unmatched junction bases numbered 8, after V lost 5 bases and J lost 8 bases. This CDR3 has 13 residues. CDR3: CASSYTWDSGYTF. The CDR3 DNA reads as TGTGCCAGCAGTTACACCTGGGACAGCGGCTACACCTTC.

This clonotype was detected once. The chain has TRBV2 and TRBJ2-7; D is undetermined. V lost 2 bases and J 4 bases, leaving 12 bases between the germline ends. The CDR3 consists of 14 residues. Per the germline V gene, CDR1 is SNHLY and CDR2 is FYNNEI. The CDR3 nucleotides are TGTGCCAGCAGTGAAAACTTTGGGCCTTACGAGCAGTACTTC. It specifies CASSENFGPYEQYF.

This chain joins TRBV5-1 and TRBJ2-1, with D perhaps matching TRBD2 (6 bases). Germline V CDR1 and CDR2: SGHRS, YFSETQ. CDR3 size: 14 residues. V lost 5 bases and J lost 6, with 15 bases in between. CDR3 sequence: CASSLWDFANEQFF. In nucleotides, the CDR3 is TGCGCCAGCAGTCTCTGGGACTTTGCCAATGAGCAGTTCTTC.

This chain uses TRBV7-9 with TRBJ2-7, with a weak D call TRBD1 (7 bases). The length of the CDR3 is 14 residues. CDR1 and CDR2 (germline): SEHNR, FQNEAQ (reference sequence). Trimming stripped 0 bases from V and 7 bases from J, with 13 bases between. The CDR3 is CASSLAGGAGEQYF. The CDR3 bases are TGTGCCAGCAGCTTAGCAGGGGGCGCGGGGGAGCAGTACTTC.

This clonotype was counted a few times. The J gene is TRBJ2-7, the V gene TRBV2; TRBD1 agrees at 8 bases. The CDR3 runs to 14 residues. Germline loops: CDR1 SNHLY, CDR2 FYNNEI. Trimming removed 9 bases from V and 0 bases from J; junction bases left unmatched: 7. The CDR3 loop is CASNLGTGSYEQYF. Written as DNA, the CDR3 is TGTGCCAGTAACCTCGGGACAGGCTCCTACGAGCAGTACTTC.

The CDR3 region has the DNA TGTGCCAGCAGTTTAGCGGGGATAGGAGATGGCTACACCTTC. Protein product: CASSLAGIGDGYTF. The chain recombines TRBV12-3 or TRBV12-4 with TRBJ1-2; D gene unclear. Between the trimmed V and J ends, which lost 0 bases and 6 bases, there was a span of 11 bases. The CDR3 extends over 14 amino acids.

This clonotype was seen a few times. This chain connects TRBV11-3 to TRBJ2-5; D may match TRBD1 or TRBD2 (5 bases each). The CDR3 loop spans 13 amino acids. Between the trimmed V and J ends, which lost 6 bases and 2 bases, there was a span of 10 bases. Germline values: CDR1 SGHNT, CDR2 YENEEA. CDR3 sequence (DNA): TGTGCCAGCAGTAGGGACGGACAAGAGACCCAGTACTTC. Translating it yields CASSRDGQETQYF.

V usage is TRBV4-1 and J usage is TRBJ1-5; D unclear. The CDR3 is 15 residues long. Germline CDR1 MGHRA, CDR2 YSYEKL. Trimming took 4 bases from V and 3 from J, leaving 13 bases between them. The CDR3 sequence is CASSRRGGPNQPQHF. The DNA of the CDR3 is TGCGCCAGCAGCCGACGTGGCGGACCCAATCAGCCCCAGCATTTT.

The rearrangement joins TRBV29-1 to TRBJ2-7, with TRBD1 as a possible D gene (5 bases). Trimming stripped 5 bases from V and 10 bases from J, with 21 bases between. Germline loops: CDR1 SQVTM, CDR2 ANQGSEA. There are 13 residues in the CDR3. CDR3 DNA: TGCAGCGTTACGTACAGGAAAAACTCGGCCCAGTACTTC. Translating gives CSVTYRKNSAQYF.

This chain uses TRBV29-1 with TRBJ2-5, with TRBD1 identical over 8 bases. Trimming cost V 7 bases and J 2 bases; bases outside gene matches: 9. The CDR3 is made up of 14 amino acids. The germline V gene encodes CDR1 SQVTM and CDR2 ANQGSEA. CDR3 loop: CSASPGDRQETQYF. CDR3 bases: TGCAGCGCCTCCCCCGGGGACAGGCAAGAGACCCAGTACTTC.

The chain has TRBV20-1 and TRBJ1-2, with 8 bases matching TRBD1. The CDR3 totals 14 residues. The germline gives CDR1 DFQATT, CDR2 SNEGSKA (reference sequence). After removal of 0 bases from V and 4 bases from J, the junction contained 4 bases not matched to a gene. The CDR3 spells CSAREGQGAYGYTF. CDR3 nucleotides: TGCAGTGCTAGAGAAGGACAGGGTGCCTATGGCTACACCTTC.

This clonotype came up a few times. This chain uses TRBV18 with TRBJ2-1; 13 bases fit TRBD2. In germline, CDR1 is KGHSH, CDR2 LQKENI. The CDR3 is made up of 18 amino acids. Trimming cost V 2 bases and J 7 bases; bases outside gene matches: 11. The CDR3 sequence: CASSPTPGTSGVINEQFF. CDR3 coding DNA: TGTGCCAGCTCACCAACCCCCGGGACTAGCGGGGTTATTAATGAGCAGTTCTTC. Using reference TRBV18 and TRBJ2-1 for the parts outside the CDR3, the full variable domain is NAGVMQNPRHLVRRRGQEARLRCSPMKGHSHVYWYRQLPEEGLKFMVYLQKENIIDESGMPKERFSAEFPKEGPSILRIQQVVRGDSAAYFCASSPTPGTSGVINEQFFGPGTRLTVL.

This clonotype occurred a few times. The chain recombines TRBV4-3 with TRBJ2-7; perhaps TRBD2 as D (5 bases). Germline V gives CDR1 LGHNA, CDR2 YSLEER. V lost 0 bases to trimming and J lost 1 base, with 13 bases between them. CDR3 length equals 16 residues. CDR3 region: CASSQDRGDTSYEQYF. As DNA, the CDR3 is TGCGCCAGCAGCCAAGATCGGGGAGACACATCCTACGAGCAGTACTTC.

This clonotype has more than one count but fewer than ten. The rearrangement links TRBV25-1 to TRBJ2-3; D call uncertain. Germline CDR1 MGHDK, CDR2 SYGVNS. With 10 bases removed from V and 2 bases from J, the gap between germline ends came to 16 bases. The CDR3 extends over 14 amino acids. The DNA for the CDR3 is TGTGCCACCGTACATTCCAGTGTCACAGATACGCAGTATTTT. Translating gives CATVHSSVTDTQYF.

The CDR3 nucleotides are TGTGCCAGCAGCCCAAGGGACCCGCGGGAGACCCAGTACTTC. Its translation is CASSPRDPRETQYF. The chain couples TRBV6-5 to TRBJ2-7; TRBD1 or TRBD2 may be the D gene (5 bases each). The tail of the sequence fits TRBJ2-5 better, so the J call may be wrong. Germline V gene lookup returns CDR1 MNHEY and CDR2 SVGAGI. The CDR3 is made up of 14 amino acids.

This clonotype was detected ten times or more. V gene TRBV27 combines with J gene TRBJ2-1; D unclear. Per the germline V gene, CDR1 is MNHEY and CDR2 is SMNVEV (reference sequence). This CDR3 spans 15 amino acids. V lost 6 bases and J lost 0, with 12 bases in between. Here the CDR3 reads CASSLGRSSYNEQFF. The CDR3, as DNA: TGTGCCAGCAGCTTAGGCCGGAGCTCCTACAATGAGCAGTTCTTC.

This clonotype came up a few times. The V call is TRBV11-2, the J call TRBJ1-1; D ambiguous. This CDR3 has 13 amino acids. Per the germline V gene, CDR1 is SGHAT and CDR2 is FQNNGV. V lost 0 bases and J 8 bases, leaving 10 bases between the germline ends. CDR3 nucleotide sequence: TGTGCCAGCAGCTTAGATGTAGGCCGAGAAGCTTTCTTT. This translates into CASSLDVGREAFF.

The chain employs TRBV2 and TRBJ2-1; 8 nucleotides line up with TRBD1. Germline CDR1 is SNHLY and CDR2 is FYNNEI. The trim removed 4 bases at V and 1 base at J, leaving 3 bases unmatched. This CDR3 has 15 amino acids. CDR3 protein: CASSARTGSYNEQFF. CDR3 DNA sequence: TGTGCCAGCAGTGCTAGGACAGGGTCCTACAATGAGCAGTTCTTC.

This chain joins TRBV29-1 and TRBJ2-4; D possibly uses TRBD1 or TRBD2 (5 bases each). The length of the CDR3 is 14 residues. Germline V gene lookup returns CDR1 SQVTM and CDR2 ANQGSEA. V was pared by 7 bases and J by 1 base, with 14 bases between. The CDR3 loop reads CSAIRGVAKNIQYF. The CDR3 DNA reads TGCAGCGCAATTAGAGGGGTGGCCAAAAACATTCAGTACTTC.

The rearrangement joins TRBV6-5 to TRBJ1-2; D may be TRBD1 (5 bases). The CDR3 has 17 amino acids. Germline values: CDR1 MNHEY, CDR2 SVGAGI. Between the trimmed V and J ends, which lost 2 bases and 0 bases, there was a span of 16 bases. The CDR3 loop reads CASSYQAEGEANYGYTF. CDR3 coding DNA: TGTGCCAGCAGTTACCAAGCCGAAGGGGAAGCTAACTATGGCTACACCTTC.

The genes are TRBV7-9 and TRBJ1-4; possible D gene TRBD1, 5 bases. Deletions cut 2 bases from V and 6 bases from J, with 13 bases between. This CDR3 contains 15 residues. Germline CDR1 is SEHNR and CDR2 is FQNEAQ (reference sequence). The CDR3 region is CASSLLGTVDEKLFF. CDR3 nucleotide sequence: TGTGCCAGCAGCTTACTTGGGACGGTGGATGAAAAACTGTTTTTT.

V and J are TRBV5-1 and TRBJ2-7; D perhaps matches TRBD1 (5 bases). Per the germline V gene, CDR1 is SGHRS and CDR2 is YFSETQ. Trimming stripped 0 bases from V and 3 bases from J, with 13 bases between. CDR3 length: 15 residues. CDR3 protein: CASSLGNPGLYEQYF. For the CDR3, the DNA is TGCGCCAGCAGCTTGGGGAACCCAGGGCTCTACGAGCAGTACTTC. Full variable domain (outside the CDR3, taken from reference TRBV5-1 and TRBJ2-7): KAGVTQTPRYLIKTRGQQVTLSCSPISGHRSVSWYQQTPGQGLQFLFEYFSETQRNKGNFPGRFSGRQFSNSRSEMNVSTLELGDSALYLCASSLGNPGLYEQYFGPGTRLTVT.

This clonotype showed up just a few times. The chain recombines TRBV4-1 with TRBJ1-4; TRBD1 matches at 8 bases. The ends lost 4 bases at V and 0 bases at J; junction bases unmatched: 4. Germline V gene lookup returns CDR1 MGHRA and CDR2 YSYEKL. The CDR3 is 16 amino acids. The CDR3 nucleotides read TGCGCCAGCAGCCGGGACAGGTTACCAACTAATGAAAAACTGTTTTTT. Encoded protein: CASSRDRLPTNEKLFF.

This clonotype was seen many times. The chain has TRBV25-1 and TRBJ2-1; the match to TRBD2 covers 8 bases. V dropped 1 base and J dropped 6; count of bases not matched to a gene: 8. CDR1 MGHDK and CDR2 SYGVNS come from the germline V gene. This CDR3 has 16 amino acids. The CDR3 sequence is CASSESGTRSFNEQFF. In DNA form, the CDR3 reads TGTGCCAGCAGTGAATCTGGGACTAGAAGTTTCAATGAGCAGTTCTTC.

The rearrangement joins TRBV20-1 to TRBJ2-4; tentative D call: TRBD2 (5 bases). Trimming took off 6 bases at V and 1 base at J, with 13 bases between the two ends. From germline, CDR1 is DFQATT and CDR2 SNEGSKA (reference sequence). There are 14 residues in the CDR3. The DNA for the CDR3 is TGCAGTGCCAGAACGACGGGGGCCAAAAACATTCAGTACTTC. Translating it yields CSARTTGAKNIQYF.

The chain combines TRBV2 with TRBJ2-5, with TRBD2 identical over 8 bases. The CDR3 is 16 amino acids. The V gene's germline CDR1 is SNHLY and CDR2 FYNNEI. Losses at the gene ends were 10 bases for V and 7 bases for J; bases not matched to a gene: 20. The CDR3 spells CATRDHKLAGGGTQYF. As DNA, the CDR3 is TGTGCCACCCGAGACCACAAGCTAGCGGGTGGAGGGACCCAGTACTTC.

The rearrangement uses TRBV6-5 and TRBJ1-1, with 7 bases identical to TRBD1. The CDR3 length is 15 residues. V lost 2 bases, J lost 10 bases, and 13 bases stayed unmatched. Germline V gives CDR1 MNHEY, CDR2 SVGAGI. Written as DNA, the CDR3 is TGTGCCAGCAGTTACGATGTACGGGACAGCCGCTTAGCTTTCTTT. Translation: CASSYDVRDSRLAFF.